This T cell receptor (beta chain) was sequenced in a study of blood T cell repertoires in COVID-19. Study details: PBMCs, B-cell-depleted T cells, or T cells were the source of the cDNA or gDNA that made up the material.

The CDR3 is 13 residues long. Germline V CDR1 and CDR2: LNHDA, SQIVND (reference sequence). Trimming stripped 5 bases from V and 4 bases from J, with 11 bases between. In the original processing: How many nucleated cells were present was estimated from reference gene primer amplification. Only in-frame clones appear in the TCRdb table, and some are missing; sequencing was by immunoSEQ multiplex PCR. Clone size and the V and J calls come from that table; the DNA yielded D and trimming. The sample has 70,000 to 90,000 clones, about 85% seen once. This chain links TRBV19 with TRBJ1-1; D gene ambiguous. The TCR was taken from a human donor in a cohort sampled during active COVID-19. The sample comprised peripheral blood. Here the CDR3 reads CASSRTRGTEAFF. CDR3 coding DNA: TGTGCCAGTAGTCGCACTCGGGGCACTGAAGCTTTCTTT.